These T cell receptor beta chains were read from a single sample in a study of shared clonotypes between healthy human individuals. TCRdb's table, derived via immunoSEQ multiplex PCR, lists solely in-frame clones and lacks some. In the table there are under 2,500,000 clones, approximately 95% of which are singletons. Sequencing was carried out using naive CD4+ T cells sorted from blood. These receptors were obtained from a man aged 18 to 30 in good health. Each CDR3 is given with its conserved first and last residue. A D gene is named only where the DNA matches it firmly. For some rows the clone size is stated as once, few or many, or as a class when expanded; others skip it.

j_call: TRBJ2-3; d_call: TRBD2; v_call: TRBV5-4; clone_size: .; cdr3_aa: CASSLLAGGTDTQYF; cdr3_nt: TGTGCCAGCAGCTTGCTAGCGGGGGGCACAGATACGCAGTATTTT
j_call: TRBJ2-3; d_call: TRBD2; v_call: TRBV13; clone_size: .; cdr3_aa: CASSFSGRAGTDTQYF; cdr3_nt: TGTGCCAGCAGCTTTAGCGGGAGGGCCGGGACCGATACGCAGTATTTT
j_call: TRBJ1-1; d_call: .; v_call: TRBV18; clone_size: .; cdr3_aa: CASSPPGIGSNTEAFF; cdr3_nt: TGTGCCAGCTCACCACCGGGCATTGGGTCGAACACTGAAGCTTTCTTT
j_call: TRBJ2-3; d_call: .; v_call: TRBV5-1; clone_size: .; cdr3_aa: CASSLAGASTDTQYF; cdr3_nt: TGCGCCAGCAGCTTGGCCGGGGCTAGCACAGATACGCAGTATTTT
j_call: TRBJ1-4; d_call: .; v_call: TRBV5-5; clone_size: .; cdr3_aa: CASSLGATNEKLFF; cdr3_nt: TGTGCCAGCAGCCTCGGTGCAACTAATGAAAAACTGTTTTTT
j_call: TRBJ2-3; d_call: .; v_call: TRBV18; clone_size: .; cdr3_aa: CASSPPVSTDTQYF; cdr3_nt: TGTGCCAGCTCACCACCTGTCAGCACAGATACGCAGTATTTT
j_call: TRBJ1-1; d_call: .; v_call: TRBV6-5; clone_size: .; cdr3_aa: CASSSGTANTEAFF; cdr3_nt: TGTGCCAGCAGCTCCGGGACCGCAAACACTGAAGCTTTCTTT
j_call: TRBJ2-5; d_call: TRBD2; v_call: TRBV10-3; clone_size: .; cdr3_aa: CAISDPPGLADQETQYF; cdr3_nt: TGTGCCATCAGTGACCCCCCGGGACTAGCGGACCAAGAGACCCAGTACTTC
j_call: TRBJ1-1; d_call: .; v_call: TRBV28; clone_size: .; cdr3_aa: CASSLRGYTEAFF; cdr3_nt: TGTGCCAGCAGTTTAAGAGGGTACACTGAAGCTTTCTTT
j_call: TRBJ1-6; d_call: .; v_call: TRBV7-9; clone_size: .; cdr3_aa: CASSHPNSPLHF; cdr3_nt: TGTGCCAGCAGCCATCCAAATTCACCCCTCCACTTT
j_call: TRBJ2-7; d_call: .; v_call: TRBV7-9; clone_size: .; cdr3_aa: CASSPARGIRYEQYF; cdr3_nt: TGTGCCAGCAGCCCGGCCCGGGGCATCCGATACGAGCAGTACTTC
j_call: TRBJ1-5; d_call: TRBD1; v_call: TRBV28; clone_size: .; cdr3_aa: CASSLATGAPQPQHF; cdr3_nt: TGTGCCAGCAGTTTAGCCACAGGGGCGCCTCAGCCCCAGCATTTT
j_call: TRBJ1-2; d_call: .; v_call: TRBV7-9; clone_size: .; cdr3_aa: CASSQARWHGYTF; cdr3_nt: TGTGCCAGCAGCCAGGCAAGGTGGCATGGCTACACCTTC
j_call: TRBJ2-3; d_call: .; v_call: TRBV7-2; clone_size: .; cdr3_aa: CASSLRLSRDTQYF; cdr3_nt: TGTGCCAGCAGCCTACGATTGTCTCGAGATACGCAGTATTTT
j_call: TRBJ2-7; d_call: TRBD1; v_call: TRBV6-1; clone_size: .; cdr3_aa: CASSGDRVPPYEQYF; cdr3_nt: TGTGCCAGCAGTGGGGACAGGGTACCACCCTACGAGCAGTACTTC
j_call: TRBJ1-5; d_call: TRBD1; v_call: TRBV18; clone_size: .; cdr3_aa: CASSSLFTGGDQPQHF; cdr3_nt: TGTGCCAGCTCATCCTTGTTTACAGGGGGTGATCAGCCCCAGCATTTT
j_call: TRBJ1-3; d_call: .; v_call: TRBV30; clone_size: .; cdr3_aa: CAWSVIGNTIYF; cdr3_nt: TGTGCCTGGAGCGTCATAGGAAACACCATATATTTT
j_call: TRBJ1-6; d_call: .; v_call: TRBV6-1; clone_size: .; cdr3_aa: CASSEGGGRGSPLHF; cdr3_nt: TGTGCCAGCAGTGAAGGGGGGGGGCGAGGATCACCCCTCCACTTT
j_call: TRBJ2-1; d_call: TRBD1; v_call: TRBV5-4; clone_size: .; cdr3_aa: CASSLGTGLGSSEQFF; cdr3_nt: TGTGCCAGCAGCTTGGGGACAGGGTTAGGTAGCAGTGAGCAGTTCTTC
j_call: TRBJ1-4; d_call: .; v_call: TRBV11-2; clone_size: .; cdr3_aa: CASSRTGRITNEKLFF; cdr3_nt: TGTGCCAGCAGCCGTACCGGACGAATAACTAATGAAAAACTGTTTTTT
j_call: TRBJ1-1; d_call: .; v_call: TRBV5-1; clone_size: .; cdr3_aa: CASSLDRANTEAFF; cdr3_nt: TGCGCCAGCAGCTTGGACAGGGCGAACACTGAAGCTTTCTTT
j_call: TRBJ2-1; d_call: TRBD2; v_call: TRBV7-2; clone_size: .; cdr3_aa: CASSLTAGGSYEQFF; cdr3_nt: TGTGCCAGCAGCTTAACAGCGGGAGGTAGTTATGAGCAGTTCTTC
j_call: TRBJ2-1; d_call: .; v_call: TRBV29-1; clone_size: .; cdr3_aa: CSVEDWRNSYNEQFF; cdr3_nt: TGCAGCGTTGAAGATTGGAGGAACTCCTACAATGAGCAGTTCTTC
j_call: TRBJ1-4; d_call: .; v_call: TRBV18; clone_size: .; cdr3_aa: CASSPLLDSEKLFF; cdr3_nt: TGTGCCAGCTCACCCCTCTTGGACAGTGAAAAACTGTTTTTT
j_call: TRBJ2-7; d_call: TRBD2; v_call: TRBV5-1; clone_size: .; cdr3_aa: CASSYSGSSNEQYF; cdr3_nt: TGCGCCAGCAGCTATAGCGGGAGCTCTAACGAGCAGTACTTC
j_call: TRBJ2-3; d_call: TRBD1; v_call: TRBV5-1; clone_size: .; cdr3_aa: CASSDRDRGYTDTQYF; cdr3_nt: TGCGCCAGCAGCGATCGGGACAGGGGATATACAGATACGCAGTATTTT
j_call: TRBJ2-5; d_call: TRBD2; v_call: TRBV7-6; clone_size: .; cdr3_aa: CASSLLAGDQETQYF; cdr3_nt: TGTGCCAGCAGCTTACTAGCGGGGGATCAAGAGACCCAGTACTTC
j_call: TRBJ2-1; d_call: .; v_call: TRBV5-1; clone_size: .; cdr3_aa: CASTTPPYNEQFF; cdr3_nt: TGCGCCAGCACGACCCCTCCCTACAATGAGCAGTTCTTC
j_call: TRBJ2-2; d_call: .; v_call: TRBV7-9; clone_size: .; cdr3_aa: CASSRSTGELFF; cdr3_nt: TGTGCCAGCAGCCGGAGTACCGGGGAGCTGTTTTTT
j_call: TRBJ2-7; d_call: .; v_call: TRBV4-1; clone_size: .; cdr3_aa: CASSQDRGSDYEQYF; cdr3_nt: TGCGCCAGCAGCCAAGATCGCGGGTCGGACTACGAGCAGTACTTC
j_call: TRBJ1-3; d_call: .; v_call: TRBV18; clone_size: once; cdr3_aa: CASSPAGAGNTIYF; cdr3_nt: TGTGCCAGCTCACCCGCAGGGGCGGGAAACACCATATATTTT
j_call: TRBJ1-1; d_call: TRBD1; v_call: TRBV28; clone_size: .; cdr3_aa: CASSLFTGVGTEAFF; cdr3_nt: TGTGCCAGCAGTTTATTTACAGGGGTCGGCACTGAAGCTTTCTTT
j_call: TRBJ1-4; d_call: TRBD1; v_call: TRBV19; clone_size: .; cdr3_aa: CASSPGQKNEKLFF; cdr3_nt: TGTGCCAGTAGCCCGGGACAGAAGAATGAAAAACTGTTTTTT
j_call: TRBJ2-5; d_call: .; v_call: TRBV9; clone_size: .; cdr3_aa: CASSRSPAGSSRGETQYF; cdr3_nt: TGTGCCAGCAGCCGTAGTCCCGCTGGGTCTAGCCGTGGTGAGACCCAGTACTTC
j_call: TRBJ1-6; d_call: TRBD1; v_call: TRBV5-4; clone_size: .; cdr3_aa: CASSQRDRGNSPLHF; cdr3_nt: TGTGCCAGCAGCCAAAGGGACAGGGGGAATTCACCCCTCCACTTT
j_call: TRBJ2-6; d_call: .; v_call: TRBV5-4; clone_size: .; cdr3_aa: CASSLDGGPGANVLTF; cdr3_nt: TGTGCCAGCAGCTTGGATGGGGGGCCAGGGGCCAACGTCCTGACTTTC
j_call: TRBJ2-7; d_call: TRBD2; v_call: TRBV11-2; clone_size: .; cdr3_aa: CASSFTSGDYEQYF; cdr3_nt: TGTGCCAGCAGCTTTACTAGCGGGGACTACGAGCAGTACTTC
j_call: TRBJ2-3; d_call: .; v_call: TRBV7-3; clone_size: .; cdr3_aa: CASSYTGTGMYF; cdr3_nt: TGTGCCAGCAGCTATACCGGGACTGGCATGTATTTT
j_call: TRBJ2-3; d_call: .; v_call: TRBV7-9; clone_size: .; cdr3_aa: CASSLGTGGGTDTQYF; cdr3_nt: TGTGCCAGCAGCTTAGGGACAGGAGGGGGCACAGATACGCAGTATTTT
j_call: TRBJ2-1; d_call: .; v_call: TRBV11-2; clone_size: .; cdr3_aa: CASSAQGGGSYNEQFF; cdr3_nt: TGTGCCAGCAGCGCCCAGGGGGGAGGATCCTACAATGAGCAGTTCTTC
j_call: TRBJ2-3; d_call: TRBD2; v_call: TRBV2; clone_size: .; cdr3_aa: CASSERASGSTDTQYF; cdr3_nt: TGTGCCAGCAGTGAACGGGCTAGCGGGAGCACAGATACGCAGTATTTT
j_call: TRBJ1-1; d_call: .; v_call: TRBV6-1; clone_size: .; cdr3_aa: CAGRQLNTEAFF; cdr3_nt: TGTGCCGGCAGACAGCTGAACACTGAAGCTTTCTTT
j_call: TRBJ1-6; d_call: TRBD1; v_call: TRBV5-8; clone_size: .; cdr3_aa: CASSLTFSDRGLNSPLHF; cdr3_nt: TGTGCCAGCAGCCTTACCTTCTCCGACAGGGGGCTTAACTCACCCCTCCACTTT
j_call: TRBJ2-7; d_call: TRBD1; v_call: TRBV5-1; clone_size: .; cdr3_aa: CASRTRTGSSYGQYF; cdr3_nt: TGCGCCAGCAGGACCAGGACAGGGAGCTCCTACGGGCAGTACTTC
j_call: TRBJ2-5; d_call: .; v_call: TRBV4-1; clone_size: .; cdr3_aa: CASSQVEVGKSETQYF; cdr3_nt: TGCGCCAGCAGCCAAGTGGAAGTCGGGAAATCAGAGACCCAGTACTTC
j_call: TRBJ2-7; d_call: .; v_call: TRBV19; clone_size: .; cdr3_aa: CASSIGRSYEQYF; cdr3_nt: TGTGCCAGTAGTATCGGTCGGAGCTACGAGCAGTACTTC
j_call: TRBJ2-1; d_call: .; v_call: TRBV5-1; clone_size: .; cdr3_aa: CASSLSGTSSYNEQFF; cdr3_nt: TGCGCCAGCAGCTTGAGTGGAACGAGCTCCTACAATGAGCAGTTCTTC
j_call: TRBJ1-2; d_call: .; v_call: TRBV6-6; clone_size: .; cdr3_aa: CASSNDRPIYGYTF; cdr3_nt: TGTGCCAGCAGCAACGACAGGCCGATCTATGGCTACACCTTC
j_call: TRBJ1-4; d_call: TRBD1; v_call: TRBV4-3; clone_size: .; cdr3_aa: CASSRLTGDNEKLFF; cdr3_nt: TGCGCCAGCAGCCGCCTGACAGGGGATAATGAAAAACTGTTTTTT
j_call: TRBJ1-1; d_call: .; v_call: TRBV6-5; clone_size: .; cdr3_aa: CASRHREMNTEAFF; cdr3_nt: TGTGCCAGCAGACACCGCGAGATGAACACTGAAGCTTTCTTT
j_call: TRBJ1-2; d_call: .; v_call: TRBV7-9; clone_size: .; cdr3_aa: CASSLGPGPQEVNYGYTF; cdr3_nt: TGTGCCAGCAGCTTAGGGCCGGGACCGCAAGAGGTAAACTATGGCTACACCTTC
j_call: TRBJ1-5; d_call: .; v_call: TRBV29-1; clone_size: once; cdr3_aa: CSVGVSNQPQHF; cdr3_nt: TGCAGCGTCGGGGTTAGCAATCAGCCCCAGCATTTT
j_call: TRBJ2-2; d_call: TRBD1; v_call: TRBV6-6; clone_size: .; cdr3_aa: CASSSRTGATGELFF; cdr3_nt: TGTGCCAGCAGTTCCCGGACAGGGGCCACCGGGGAGCTGTTTTTT
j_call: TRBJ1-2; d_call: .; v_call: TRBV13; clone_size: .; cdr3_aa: CASSFRTGGEGYTF; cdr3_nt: TGTGCCAGCAGCTTCCGGACCGGAGGGGAGGGCTACACCTTC
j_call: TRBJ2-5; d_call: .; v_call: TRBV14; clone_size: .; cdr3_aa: CASSQVALIETQYF; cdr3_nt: TGTGCCAGCAGCCAAGTTGCCTTAATAGAGACCCAGTACTTC